Following are 20 T cell receptor beta chains from one sample sequenced in a study of human T cells and chemical hapten exposure. Time point in this sample: patch test 2, 6 weeks after DPC sensitization. Treatment specified: therapeutic diphenylcyclopropenone sensitization with weekly scalp DPC. TCRdb re-analysed the RACE reads in MiXCR, keeping a single row per CDR3 protein. Of 95,000 or so distinct CDR3 sequences listed, roughly 10% were seen once; the top ten hold about 3%. The sequenced sample was whole blood, obtained in connection with sensitization to the hapten diphenylcyclopropenone (DPC). The receptors stem from a woman aged 40-49 years with alopecia areata. Some clones in this sample may be carry-over from other donors' samples.

The chain uses TRBV7-2 and TRBJ1-2; no definite D call. V lost 3 bases and J 0 bases, leaving 11 bases between the germline ends. In germline, CDR1 is SGHTA, CDR2 FQGNSA. There are 15 residues in the CDR3. The chain's CDR3 is CASSLSRPANYGYTF. CDR3 nucleotides: TGTGCCAGCAGCTTGTCACGGCCAGCTAACTATGGCTACACCTTC. Full variable domain (remainder filled in from reference TRBV7-2 and TRBJ1-2): GAGVSQSPSNKVTEKGKDVELRCDPISGHTALYWYRQSLGQGLEFLIYFQGNSAPDKSGLPSDRFSAERTGGSVSTLTIQRTQQEDSAVYLCASSLSRPANYGYTFGSGTRLTVV.

The V and J genes are TRBV29-1 and TRBJ2-3; perhaps TRBD1 as D (6 bases). Trimming shortened V by 6 bases and J by 6 bases, and 28 bases separated the two germline ends. The germline V gene encodes CDR1 SQVTM and CDR2 ANQGSEA. The CDR3 totals 17 residues. The CDR3 bases are TGCAGCGTCGTTTTTCCGACAGGCGGACTCCCTGGGGATACGCAGTATTTT. It yields the protein CSVVFPTGGLPGDTQYF.

V usage is TRBV6-2 or TRBV6-3 and J usage is TRBJ2-1, with TRBD2 as a possible D gene (5 bases). Trimming took 8 bases from V and 4 from J, leaving 15 bases between them. CDR1 and CDR2 (germline): MNHEY, SVGEGT. This CDR3 comprises 14 residues. The chain's CDR3 is CASGIFGGYNEQFF. The DNA for the CDR3 is TGTGCCAGCGGGATCTTTGGAGGTTACAATGAGCAGTTCTTC.

This clonotype has just a few counts. The genes are TRBV12-3 or TRBV12-4 and TRBJ2-5; weak D call: TRBD2 (6 bases). V was cut by 6 bases and J by 5 bases, with 13 bases left in between. The CDR3 covers 13 residues. Here the CDR3 reads CASSLGGPETQYF. The CDR3 nucleotides read TGTGCCAGCAGCCTGGGGGGTCCGGAGACCCAGTACTTC.

This clonotype showed up just a few times. V usage is TRBV7-8 and J usage is TRBJ1-2; D uncertain. CDR1 is SGHVS, CDR2 FQNEAQ, per germline. Trimming cost V 6 bases and J 2 bases, with 10 bases left between them. CDR3 length: 13 amino acids. CDR3 in amino acids: CASSSGLNYGYTF. For the CDR3, the DNA is TGTGCCAGCAGTTCCGGGCTGAACTATGGCTACACCTTC.

This clonotype appeared a few times. The gene calls are TRBV29-1 and TRBJ2-7; 9 nucleotides match TRBD2. Germline V lookup: CDR1 SQVTM, CDR2 ANQGSEA. The J segment lost 4 bases and the V segment lost 8 bases, leaving 9 bases of the junction unmatched. CDR3 length: 13 amino acids. This CDR3 is CSIAGLAGYEQYF. DNA of the CDR3: TGCAGCATCGCGGGACTAGCAGGGTACGAGCAGTACTTC.

This rearrangement joins TRBV29-1 to TRBJ1-5; the match to TRBD1 covers 10 bases. This CDR3 is built from 13 residues. Germline V CDR1 and CDR2: SQVTM, ANQGSEA. V was pared by 7 bases and J by 8 bases, with 8 bases of the junction left unmatched. CDR3 protein: CSASRGQGKPQHF. Here the CDR3 DNA reads TGCAGCGCAAGTAGGGGACAGGGGAAGCCCCAGCATTTT.

The J gene is TRBJ1-1, the V gene TRBV20-1; 10 positions match TRBD1. Per the germline V gene, CDR1 is DFQATT and CDR2 is SNEGSKA (reference sequence). Losses at the gene ends were 6 bases for V and 10 bases for J; bases not matched to a gene: 11. CDR3 length: 13 residues. This CDR3 reads CSAGDRGQRGAFF. The CDR3 DNA is TGCAGTGCCGGGGACAGGGGCCAAAGGGGAGCTTTCTTT.

Notes on this clonotype: This sequence may be a read error, since a much larger clone differs from it by one base. V gene TRBV28 combines with J gene TRBJ2-3; no definite D call. There are 12 residues in the CDR3. Trimming pared 6 bases from V and 0 bases from J, leaving 4 bases between. Germline assignment: CDR1 MDHEN and CDR2 SYDVKM. CDR3 sequence (DNA): TGTGCCAGCAGGACTAGCACAGATACGCAGTATTTT. Residues: CASRTSTDTQYF.

The chain joins TRBV7-9 to TRBJ2-5, with D tentatively TRBD2 (6 bases). Germline V gene sequence: CDR1 SEHNR, CDR2 FQNEAQ (reference sequence). This CDR3 has 16 residues. Trimming left V 0 bases short and J 2 bases short, with 13 bases between. CDR3 DNA: TGTGCCAGCAGCTTAGCAGGCGGGGACGCTCAAGAGACCCAGTACTTC. This codes for CASSLAGGDAQETQYF. The variable domain in full, completed from reference TRBV7-9 and TRBJ2-5, reads DTGVSQNPRHKITKRGQNVTFRCDPISEHNRLYWYRQTLGQGPEFLTYFQNEAQLEKSRLLSDRFSAERPKGSFSTLEIQRTEQGDSAMYLCASSLAGGDAQETQYFGPGTRLLVL.

This clonotype came up many times. The chain employs TRBV6-2 or TRBV6-3 and TRBJ1-2, with 7 bases identical to TRBD1. The junction had 2 bases not matched to a gene; V was cut back by 2 bases and J by 2 bases. CDR1 is MNHEY and CDR2 is SVGEGT in the germline V gene. This CDR3 is 14 amino acids long. The CDR3: CASSYQGVNYGYTF. The DNA for the CDR3 is TGTGCCAGCAGTTACCAGGGGGTCAACTATGGCTACACCTTC.

The chain uses TRBV29-1 and TRBJ1-1, with TRBD1 matching 9 bases. V gave up 4 bases and J gave up 5 bases; unmatched junction bases: 5. The CDR3 is 13 residues long. Germline-derived CDR1 and CDR2 are SQVTM and ANQGSEA. The CDR3 protein is CSVARGQGTEAFF. The DNA for the CDR3 is TGCAGCGTTGCACGGGGACAGGGTACTGAAGCTTTCTTT.

This clonotype was seen a handful of times. The gene calls are TRBV6-2 or TRBV6-3 and TRBJ2-5; D might be TRBD2 (6 bases). CDR1 MNHEY and CDR2 SVGEGT come from the germline V gene. Deletions cut 8 bases from V and 5 bases from J, with 18 bases between. This CDR3 region has 14 residues. CDR3 in amino acids: CASLPPLAGETQYF. The CDR3 DNA sequence: TGTGCCAGCCTCCCCCCACTAGCCGGGGAGACCCAGTACTTC.

This clonotype has at least ten counts. This chain links TRBV21-1 with TRBJ1-1. TRBV21-1 counts as a pseudogene. The CDR3 spans 14 residues. CDR3 sequence (DNA): TGTGCCAGCAGCAAAGTAGGAGTGAACACTGAAGCTTTCTTT. Protein sequence: CASSKVGVNTEAFF.

This clonotype was seen at least ten times. The chain joins TRBV7-2 to TRBJ1-1, with D possibly matching TRBD1 (5 bases). Germline values: CDR1 SGHTA, CDR2 FQGNSA. The ends were cut back, 1 base at V and 4 bases at J, with 13 bases in the middle. This CDR3 has 15 amino acids. Written as DNA, the CDR3 is TGTGCCAGCAGCTTAGATCCGGGGGTAGGCACTGAAGCTTTCTTT. This codes for CASSLDPGVGTEAFF. The full variable domain, with the rest looked up from reference TRBV7-2 and TRBJ1-1, is GAGVSQSPSNKVTEKGKDVELRCDPISGHTALYWYRQSLGQGLEFLIYFQGNSAPDKSGLPSDRFSAERTGGSVSTLTIQRTQQEDSAVYLCASSLDPGVGTEAFFGQGTRLTVV.

The chain employs TRBV12-3 or TRBV12-4 and TRBJ2-1; TRBD2 aligns across 9 bases. The CDR3 runs 14 residues. The junction had 7 bases not matched to a gene; V was cut back by 4 bases and J by 9 bases. The CDR3 nucleotides read TGTGCCAGCAGTTCTGCGGGAGGGCCCTCTGAGCAGTTCTTC. Residues: CASSSAGGPSEQFF.

This rearrangement joins TRBV6-5 to TRBJ2-5; TRBD2 matches at 15 bases. V lost 5 bases to trimming and J lost 5 bases; unmatched junction nucleotides: 3. Germline-derived CDR1 and CDR2 are MNHEY and SVGAGI. This CDR3 has 15 residues. The CDR3: CASSHGTSGGETQYF. CDR3 DNA sequence: TGTGCCAGCAGTCACGGGACTAGCGGGGGGGAGACCCAGTACTTC.

This clonotype occurred a few times. The rearrangement joins TRBV11-2 to TRBJ1-6; the D is unclear. V lost 5 bases, J lost 9 bases, and 8 bases lay in between. The CDR3 covers 12 residues. Germline V lookup: CDR1 SGHAT, CDR2 FQNNGV. This CDR3 reads CASSVNRSPLHF. The CDR3 bases are TGTGCCAGCAGCGTAAATCGTTCACCCCTCCACTTT.

The chain links TRBV12-3 or TRBV12-4 to TRBJ1-2, with 11 bases that match TRBD1. The CDR3 is 15 residues long. The junction had 6 bases not matched to a gene; V was cut back by 3 bases and J by 6 bases. CDR3 in DNA: TGTGCCAGCAGTTTTGGACAGGGGGCATTTAATGGCTACACCTTC. Its translation is CASSFGQGAFNGYTF.

This clonotype has at least ten counts. This chain links TRBV7-9 with TRBJ1-5, with 9 bases identical to TRBD1. This CDR3 contains 16 residues. Germline-derived CDR1 and CDR2 are SEHNR and FQNEAQ (reference sequence). The V segment lost 5 bases and the J segment 4 bases; nucleotides outside the gene matches: 9. This chain's CDR3 is CASSPLGGTGNQPQHF. Here the CDR3 DNA reads TGTGCCAGCAGCCCCCTTGGGGGGACAGGGAATCAGCCCCAGCATTTT.